The sample holds many counts of the clone carrying this T cell receptor beta chain. Its specificity is not known. The gene names given are mouse names. Read data end 4 residues before the CDR3 end; the end is taken from the germline J gene. The data belong to a study of CD8+ T cells in alopecia areata. The wider study: C3H/HeJ donors with spontaneous alopecia, roughly 6-12 months old, supplied skin grafts to roughly 7-10-week-old female C3H/HeJ mice.

Per germline, CDR1 LGHNA and CDR2 YNLKQL (reference sequence). V lost 3 bases, J lost 0 bases, and 6 bases stayed unmatched. The CDR3 is 16 residues long. Separation of pooled cutaneous lymph node cells was by sorting with CD4, CD8alpha, NKG2D, NKG2ACE and other markers. Study-wide findings and caveats: Alphabeta T cells residing in normal skin are also sequenced in scalp samples. For lesional scalp, especially alopecia totalis/universalis, clonality was higher than in normal scalp.

After isolation, RNA underwent reverse transcription to generate cDNA as the sequencing template. Sequencing was performed with immunoSEQ multiplex PCR; in TCRdb, only in-frame clones are kept and a portion is missing. The sample is made up of around 9,600 clones, none counted only once. Material for sequencing was CD8+ T cells sorted from a lymph node. V is TRBV5 and J is TRBJ2-7; TRBD2 matches 9 bases. The receptor's source is a C3H/HeJ mouse with alopecia areata. The MHC haplotype of the strain is H2-k. The CDR3 bases that were read are TGTGCCAGCAGCCACCCCGGGACTGGGAGCTCCTAT. Protein sequence: CASSHPGTGSSY. The whole CDR3 protein reads CASSHPGTGSSYEQYF.